The 17 T cell receptor beta chains below come from one sample, sequenced in a study of Ad26.COV2.S vaccination and SARS-CoV-2 variants. The table came from immunoSEQ multiplex PCR; TCRdb's copy has only in-frame clones and leaves some out. The table lists more than 300,000 clones, around 89% of them singletons. Regarding treatment: some 20 received Ad26.COV2.S at low or high dose, single or two shots; roughly 5 received placebo; per-sample allocation not given. After the first vaccine or placebo injection, samples were drawn on day 63. The material was peripheral blood, obtained in a trial of Ad26.COV2.S vaccine versus placebo. The receptors derive from a person aged 18 to 65 who received the Ad26.COV2.S COVID-19 vaccine or a placebo.

The chain links TRBV3-1 (or the pseudogene TRBV3-2) to TRBJ2-2, with D unresolved. The CDR3 sequence is 17 residues long. Trimming stripped 1 base from V and 4 bases from J, with 16 bases between. Germline CDR1 is LGHDT and CDR2 is YNNKEL (reference sequence). CDR3 sequence (DNA): TGTGCCAGCAGCCAAGGTATGGCACACCTAGGCACCGGGGAGCTGTTTTTT. Translation: CASSQGMAHLGTGELFF.

V gene TRBV30 combines with J gene TRBJ1-6, with D maybe TRBD1 (6 bases). CDR3 size: 11 residues. The V end lost 5 bases, the J end lost 7 bases, and 6 bases lay between the germline ends. In germline, CDR1 is GTSNPN, CDR2 SVGIG (reference sequence). The CDR3 coding sequence is TGTGCCTGGGACAGGAATTCACCCCTCCACTTT. Translation: CAWDRNSPLHF.

The genes are TRBV6-5 and TRBJ1-1; D unclear. The CDR3 extends over 13 amino acids. Per germline, CDR1 MNHEY and CDR2 SVGAGI. V gave up 6 bases and J gave up 1 base, with 9 bases separating them. The CDR3 spells CASRERKNTEAFF. The CDR3 coding sequence is TGTGCCAGCAGGGAGAGGAAGAACACTGAAGCTTTCTTT.

V gene TRBV28 combines with J gene TRBJ2-7; no clear D gene. The CDR3 runs to 12 residues. Deletions cut 5 bases from V and 3 bases from J, with 8 bases between. Looked up from germline, CDR1 is MDHEN and CDR2 is SYDVKM. CDR3 DNA: TGTGCCAGCAGTGCTGAGGTCTACGAGCAGTACTTC. It codes for CASSAEVYEQYF.

J is TRBJ1-4 and V is TRBV7-9; D might be TRBD1 (6 bases). CDR3 size: 13 residues. The ends were cut back, 0 bases at V and 8 bases at J, with 7 bases in the middle. CDR1 and CDR2 (germline): SEHNR, FQNEAQ (reference sequence). The CDR3, as DNA: TGTGCCAGCAGCTTAGCCACAGGGGAAAAACTGTTTTTT. Translation gives CASSLATGEKLFF.

The rearrangement joins TRBV4-2 to TRBJ2-3; perhaps TRBD2 as D (6 bases). V shed 2 bases and J shed 3 bases, with 6 bases lying between them. Germline V CDR1 and CDR2: LGHNA, YNFKEQ. This CDR3 has 13 residues. The CDR3 DNA sequence: TGTGCCAGCAGCCAACTAGCGACAGATACGCAGTATTTT. Translating gives CASSQLATDTQYF.

The V and J genes are TRBV18 and TRBJ2-7, with unresolved D. V shed 6 bases and J shed 6 bases, with 15 bases lying between them. CDR3 length equals 13 residues. Per the germline V gene, CDR1 is KGHSH and CDR2 is LQKENI. The CDR3 nucleotides are TGTGCCAGCTCGCTCTCTACATCCGGCGAGCAGTACTTC. Translating it yields CASSLSTSGEQYF.

The chain is built from TRBV28 and TRBJ1-3, with D perhaps TRBD1 (5 bases). The CDR3 length is 16 residues. Per germline, CDR1 MDHEN and CDR2 SYDVKM. Trimming took 7 bases from V and 6 from J, leaving 22 bases between them. CDR3 in DNA: TGTGCCAGCACTTCAAGGGACGGTCGACTGCTAAACACCATATATTTT. Translation: CASTSRDGRLLNTIYF.

The gene calls are TRBV3-1 (or the pseudogene TRBV3-2) and TRBJ1-1; TRBD1 matches 7 bases. The V and J ends lost 4 bases and 1 base, in that order; junction bases with no gene match: 3. Germline V gene data show CDR1 as LGHDT and CDR2 as YNNKEL (reference sequence). This CDR3 has 14 residues. The CDR3 protein is CASSLGQPNTEAFF. As DNA, the CDR3 is TGTGCCAGCAGCCTGGGACAGCCGAACACTGAAGCTTTCTTT.

The V gene is TRBV13, the J gene TRBJ2-7; 7 nucleotides align to TRBD1. V lost 4 bases to trimming and J lost 4 bases; unmatched junction nucleotides: 4. CDR1 is PRHDT, CDR2 FYEKMQ, per germline (reference sequence). This CDR3 has 13 residues. The CDR3 coding sequence is TGTGCCAGCAGCTCCACAGGGGTTTACGAGCAGTACTTC. Its translation is CASSSTGVYEQYF.

This clone has just one count. This chain joins TRBV10-3 and TRBJ1-1; D unclear. The CDR3 is 15 amino acids. V lost 4 bases to trimming and J lost 6 bases, with 18 bases between them. Germline assignment: CDR1 ENHRY and CDR2 SYGVKD. The CDR3 reads CAISGSGEVVAEAFF. Here the CDR3 DNA reads TGTGCCATCAGTGGCAGTGGCGAGGTGGTCGCTGAAGCTTTCTTT.

This clone was seen just once. The chain uses TRBV6-2 or TRBV6-3 and TRBJ2-2; D not certain. This CDR3 has 15 residues. The germline V and J ends were trimmed by 6 bases and 7 bases, with 18 bases remaining between them. Germline CDR1 and CDR2: MNHEY and SVGEGT. The CDR3 here is CASSPRLVRVGELFF. Here the CDR3 DNA reads TGTGCCAGCAGCCCACGTCTCGTCCGGGTCGGGGAGCTGTTTTTT.

This clone showed up just a few times. The rearrangement joins TRBV7-8 to TRBJ1-6; a weak D match, TRBD1 (5 bases). Trimming took off 0 bases at V and 13 bases at J, with 19 bases between the two ends. The germline gives CDR1 SGHVS, CDR2 FQNEAQ. The CDR3 totals 16 residues. The CDR3 nucleotides are TGTGCCAGCAGCTTAGCGATTTGGGGCGGCTCTTGGCCCCTCCACTTT. Protein sequence: CASSLAIWGGSWPLHF.

This clone was seen just once. The genes are TRBV18 and TRBJ2-1; TRBD1 matches 9 bases. CDR3 length: 16 amino acids. Germline CDR1 reads KGHSH; CDR2 reads LQKENI. Trimming cost V 1 base and J 4 bases; bases outside gene matches: 5. This chain's CDR3 is CASSPQQGATYNEQFF. The CDR3 coding sequence is TGTGCCAGCTCACCACAACAGGGGGCTACATACAATGAGCAGTTCTTC.

The gene calls are TRBV7-6 and TRBJ2-7, with 8 bases lining up with TRBD1. With V trimmed by 4 bases and J by 3 bases, 5 bases remained unmatched. The CDR3 contains 14 residues. Germline-derived CDR1 and CDR2 are SGHVS and FNYEAQ. CDR3 bases: TGTGCCAGCAGCTCTGGGACAGGACTCTACGAGCAGTACTTC. It is translated as CASSSGTGLYEQYF. The full variable domain, its missing parts supplied by reference TRBV7-6 and TRBJ2-7, is GAGVSQSPRYKVTKRGQDVALRCDPISGHVSLYWYRQALGQGPEFLTYFNYEAQQDKSGLPNDRFSAERPEGSISTLTIQRTEQRDSAMYRCASSSGTGLYEQYFGPGTRLTVT.

The chain employs TRBV28 and TRBJ1-5; tentative D call: TRBD1 (5 bases). This CDR3 region has 17 residues. The V and J ends lost 1 base and 3 bases respectively, with 16 bases between them. The V gene's germline CDR1 is MDHEN and CDR2 SYDVKM. The CDR3 region is CASSLYGQGEFNQPQHF. The DNA for the CDR3 is TGTGCCAGCAGTTTATATGGGCAGGGAGAATTCAATCAGCCCCAGCATTTT.

The V call is TRBV7-8, the J call TRBJ2-1; D not certain. The CDR3 spans 14 residues. Germline CDR1 is SGHVS and CDR2 is FQNEAQ. Trimming removed 1 base at V and 10 bases at J, with 14 bases between. Written as DNA, the CDR3 is TGTGCCAGCAGCTTAGACGGGTCCTTCAAGGAGCAGTTCTTC. Its translation: CASSLDGSFKEQFF.